This T cell receptor beta chain was sequenced for a study of cytomegalovirus exposure and HLA in healthy donors. Study outcomes and limitations: In vitro checks showed that a few CMV-associated chains really do target CMV antigens. First-cohort TCR clusters tended to co-occur in the approximately 110 validation repertoires, a later analysis found. The authors enumerated 150 to 200 TCR beta chains as linked to cytomegalovirus. Cytomegalovirus status was reportedly diagnosed by the classifier with high specificity and sensitivity.

Here immunoSEQ multiplex PCR was the method, and the copy in TCRdb shows in-frame clones only, minus some. In the table there are about 54,000 clones, approximately 90% of which are singletons. Details on this clone: The antigen is not known.

This receptor was identified in a woman under 30 in good health and CMV-seropositive. The sample was PBMCs.

The CDR3 nucleotides read TGTGCCAGCAGCCATAACGGGGGTGATAAATACGAGCAGTACTTC. Protein: CASSHNGGDKYEQYF. V is TRBV4-2 and J is TRBJ2-7; a weak D match, TRBD2 (6 bases). Trimming cost V 3 bases and J 4 bases, with 16 bases left between them. Germline-derived CDR1 and CDR2 are LGHNA and YNFKEQ. CDR3 size: 15 residues.